These 8 T cell receptor beta chains share one sample of origin, sequenced in a study of response to subunit inactivated influenza vaccine. TCRdb re-called the RT-PCR reads through MiXCR, storing one row per CDR3 protein. The sample has some 500,000 distinct CDR3 sequences; approximately 15% are singletons. This material consisted of CD4+ T cells sorted from PBMCs, taken roughly 24 months after vaccination. The source is a man between 50 and 69 years old who received an inactivated influenza vaccine.

This chain connects TRBV28 to TRBJ2-5, with 9 positions matching TRBD1. V shed 6 bases, J shed 7 bases, and the junction held 12 bases outside the gene matches. CDR1 is MDHEN, CDR2 SYDVKM, per germline. This CDR3 spans 15 amino acids. The CDR3 bases are TGTGCCAGCAGGCCGCCCGGGACAGGGAGAGGGACCCAGTACTTC. It specifies CASRPPGTGRGTQYF.

Only a few counts were recorded for this clonotype. This rearrangement joins TRBV20-1 to TRBJ2-3, with no clear D. Germline CDR1 DFQATT, CDR2 SNEGSKA (reference sequence). The CDR3 covers 14 residues. V was shortened by 0 bases and J by 0 bases, with 7 bases between the two germline ends. The CDR3 reads CSAREGSSTDTQYF. In nucleotides, the CDR3 is TGCAGTGCTAGAGAGGGCAGTAGCACAGATACGCAGTATTTT.

The J gene is TRBJ2-3, the V gene TRBV29-1; 15 positions match TRBD2. Looked up from germline, CDR1 is SQVTM and CDR2 is ANQGSEA. The V and J ends lost 3 bases and 7 bases, in that order; junction bases with no gene match: 5. CDR3 length: 15 residues. The CDR3 sequence: CSVEGLAGGSNTQYF. The CDR3 DNA reads TGCAGCGTTGAGGGACTAGCGGGAGGATCCAATACGCAGTATTTT.

There are a few counts of this clonotype. The V gene is TRBV12-3 or TRBV12-4, the J gene TRBJ2-7; 8 nucleotides agree with TRBD2. V lost 7 bases, J lost 4 bases, and 9 bases stayed unmatched. The CDR3 is 14 residues long. The CDR3 coding sequence is TGTGCCAGCAAAAGCCGCGGGGGGTCGTACGAGCAGTACTTC. Its protein product is CASKSRGGSYEQYF.

The chain couples TRBV12-3 or TRBV12-4 to TRBJ1-3, with no clear D. The V end lost 3 bases, the J end lost 4 bases, and 10 bases lay between the germline ends. The CDR3 sequence is 14 residues long. The CDR3 nucleotides are TGTGCCAGCAGTTTTCCACCGGTCGGAAACACCATATATTTT. This encodes CASSFPPVGNTIYF.

The table lists this clonotype with a few counts. In nucleotides, the CDR3 is TGCAGTGCTAGAGGCGGCAGGGTCCCAGATACGCAGTATTTT. It is translated as CSARGGRVPDTQYF. The V gene is TRBV20-1, the J gene TRBJ2-3; possible D gene TRBD1, 5 bases. Germline V gene sequence: CDR1 DFQATT, CDR2 SNEGSKA (reference sequence). The CDR3 loop spans 14 amino acids. With 1 base removed from V and 4 bases from J, the gap between germline ends came to 12 bases.

The J gene is TRBJ2-1, the V gene TRBV20-1; D possibly corresponds to TRBD2 (6 bases). This CDR3 is built from 14 residues. Germline CDR1 reads DFQATT; CDR2 reads SNEGSKA (reference sequence). V was trimmed by 3 bases and J by 10 bases, leaving 19 bases between them. This CDR3 is CSASSGPLANEQFF. CDR3 nucleotides: TGCAGTGCTAGCAGCGGACCCCTAGCGAACGAGCAGTTCTTC.

The rearrangement joins TRBV24-1 to TRBJ1-2, with 8 bases identical to TRBD1. The CDR3 is made up of 14 amino acids. Unmatched junction bases numbered 6, after V lost 4 bases and J lost 6 bases. Germline V lookup: CDR1 KGHDR, CDR2 SFDVKD. As DNA, the CDR3 is TGTGCCACCAGTGACATAGGACAGGGTGATGGCTACACCTTC. Translation: CATSDIGQGDGYTF.